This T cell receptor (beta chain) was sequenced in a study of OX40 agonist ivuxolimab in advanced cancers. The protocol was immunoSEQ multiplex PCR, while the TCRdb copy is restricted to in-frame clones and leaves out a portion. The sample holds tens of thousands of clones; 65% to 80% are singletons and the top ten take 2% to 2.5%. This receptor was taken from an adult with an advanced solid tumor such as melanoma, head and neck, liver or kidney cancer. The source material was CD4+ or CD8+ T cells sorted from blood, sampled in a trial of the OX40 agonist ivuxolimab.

The CDR3 sequence is CSVQLNSGNTIYF. In nucleotides, the CDR3 is TGCAGCGTTCAATTAAACTCTGGAAACACCATATATTTT. The rearrangement links TRBV29-1 to TRBJ1-3; D ambiguous. Between the trimmed V and J ends, which lost 5 bases and 0 bases, there was a span of 8 bases. CDR3 size: 13 residues. Looked up from germline, CDR1 is SQVTM and CDR2 is ANQGSEA.